One and the same sample provided the 25 T cell receptor beta chains below, sequenced in a study of post-analysis software for immune sequencing data. Regarding the study as a whole: The study found TRBV5-6, TRBV5-1 and TRBV20-1 among roughly 5 TRBV segments more frequent in patients than controls.

These TCRs are of unknown antigen specificity. The library was made from cDNA and included unique molecular identifiers. TCRdb recomputed calls from the PCR reads with MiXCR, one row per CDR3 protein. The table has around 200,000 distinct CDR3 sequences, approximately 29% seen once. Source material: blood. The receptors come from a girl under 18 with multiple sclerosis.

The rearrangement uses TRBV7-2 and TRBJ2-1; 7 bases align to TRBD2. The CDR3 is 15 residues long. Germline trimming cut 6 bases from V and 8 bases from J; bases unmatched to any gene: 13. Germline lookup yields CDR1 SGHTA and CDR2 FQGNSA. CDR3 sequence reads: CASRIAGDETHEQFF. The DNA of the CDR3 is TGTGCCAGCAGGATCGCGGGAGATGAAACACATGAGCAGTTCTTC.

The table lists this clonotype with many counts. The chain employs TRBV20-1 and TRBJ2-5; TRBD2 aligns across 7 bases. J gave up 2 bases and V 1 base, and 13 bases lay outside the gene matches. In germline, CDR1 is DFQATT, CDR2 SNEGSKA (reference sequence). The CDR3 covers 17 residues. DNA of the CDR3: TGCAGTGCTAGAGGGCTCCTGGCGGGGGTAACACAAGAGACCCAGTACTTC. Translation gives CSARGLLAGVTQETQYF.

For this clonotype: A read error is possible here, since a much larger clone lies one base away. The chain uses TRBV12-3 or TRBV12-4 and TRBJ2-3, with D unresolved. The CDR3 is 14 residues long. Between the trimmed V and J ends, which lost 5 bases and 4 bases, there was a span of 13 bases. CDR3 DNA sequence: TGTGCCAGCAGTCCCACAGTTACCGCAGATACGCAGTATTTT. Protein product: CASSPTVTADTQYF.

This clonotype was picked up one time. Sequence at one end of the junction differs from germline and may be a read error. V is TRBV13 and J is TRBJ2-7; D gene uncertain. The germline V gene encodes CDR1 PRHDT and CDR2 FYEKMQ (reference sequence). The CDR3 length is 12 residues. The DNA of the CDR3 is TGTGCCGGCAGCTTAGCACCCTCCGAGCAGTACTTC. Its protein is CAGSLAPSEQYF.

This clonotype was seen at least ten times. The chain uses TRBV20-1 and TRBJ1-2; D is ambiguous. V shed 3 bases and J shed 6 bases, with 17 bases lying between them. Germline values: CDR1 DFQATT, CDR2 SNEGSKA (reference sequence). CDR3 length equals 14 residues. CDR3 residues: CSASWQNSGNGYTF. Written as DNA, the CDR3 is TGCAGTGCTAGTTGGCAGAACTCTGGGAATGGCTACACCTTC.

Remarks on this clonotype: A much bigger clone sits one base away, suggesting this may be a read error. The chain is built from TRBV28 and TRBJ2-7; possibly TRBD1 for D (6 bases). This CDR3 has 15 amino acids. Per germline, CDR1 MDHEN and CDR2 SYDVKM. The CDR3 DNA is TGTGCCAGCAGTAACAGGGCTACCAGCTCCTACGAGCCGTACTTC. As protein: CASSNRATSSYEPYF.

The chain recombines TRBV18 with TRBJ2-3; no definite D call. Trimming left V 6 bases short and J 5 bases short, with 15 bases between. Germline loops: CDR1 KGHSH, CDR2 LQKENI. CDR3 length: 14 residues. Written as DNA, the CDR3 is TGTGCCAGCTCCCTGTCGAGCGCTCAAGATACGCAGTATTTT. This gives the protein CASSLSSAQDTQYF.

This chain connects TRBV11-2 to TRBJ2-7, with 10 bases fitting TRBD2. In germline, CDR1 is SGHAT, CDR2 FQNNGV. V trimming: 6 bases; J trimming: 2 bases; junction bases outside the gene matches: 7. The CDR3 contains 15 residues. The CDR3 nucleotides read TGTGCCAGCAGTCAGACTAGCGGGTATACCTACGAGCAGTACTTC. Residues: CASSQTSGYTYEQYF.

The sample holds many counts of this clonotype. The CDR3 sequence is CSVGQGALGYGYTF. DNA for the CDR3: TGCAGCGTGGGACAGGGGGCGCTTGGCTATGGCTACACCTTC. The V and J genes are TRBV29-1 and TRBJ1-2, with 12 bases aligning to TRBD1. The germline CDR1 and CDR2 sequences are SQVTM and ANQGSEA. This CDR3 comprises 14 residues. The J segment lost 4 bases and the V segment lost 6 bases, leaving 6 bases of the junction unmatched.

This clonotype has a handful of counts. The V gene is TRBV6-6, the J gene TRBJ1-2, with 8 bases fitting TRBD1. The germline gives CDR1 MNHNY, CDR2 SVGAGI (reference sequence). Losses at the gene ends were 4 bases for V and 2 bases for J; bases not matched to a gene: 3. The CDR3 is 14 residues long. The CDR3 DNA follows: TGTGCCAGCAGTTTCACAGGGGGAAACTATGGCTACACCTTC. Translation gives CASSFTGGNYGYTF.

The genes are TRBV29-1 and TRBJ2-3, with D maybe TRBD1 (5 bases). Trimming took off 4 bases at V and 3 bases at J, with 8 bases between the two ends. The CDR3 consists of 12 residues. Germline V gene sequence: CDR1 SQVTM, CDR2 ANQGSEA. The CDR3 spells CSVVGQTDTQYF. The CDR3, as DNA: TGCAGCGTTGTGGGGCAAACAGATACGCAGTATTTT.

In the case of this clonotype: A much bigger clone sits one base away, suggesting this may be a read error. V usage is TRBV4-1 and J usage is TRBJ1-2; perhaps TRBD1 as D (6 bases). CDR3 length equals 16 residues. V lost 0 bases to trimming and J lost 4 bases, with 15 bases between them. The germline V gene encodes CDR1 MGHRA and CDR2 YSYEKL. The CDR3 loop reads CASSQEFGGPIYGYTF. In nucleotides, the CDR3 is TGCGCCAGCAGCCAAGAGTTCGGGGGGCCCATCTATGGCTACACCTTC.

This clonotype showed up many times. The rearrangement uses TRBV6-6 and TRBJ1-2; 8 positions match TRBD1. The CDR3 is made up of 13 amino acids. CDR1 and CDR2 (germline): MNHNY, SVGAGI (reference sequence). V shed 4 bases and J 7 bases; nucleotides not matched to a gene: 5. As DNA, the CDR3 is TGTGCCAGCAGTTCGGACAGGGCGGCTGGCTACACCTTC. This codes for CASSSDRAAGYTF.

There are a few counts of this clonotype. The V gene is TRBV28, the J gene TRBJ2-3; D may be TRBD1 or TRBD2 (5 bases each). Trimming stripped 6 bases from V and 7 bases from J, with 20 bases between. The germline V gene has CDR1 MDHEN and CDR2 SYDVKM. CDR3 length equals 15 residues. CDR3 sequence reads: CASSYGTPSVNTQYF. The CDR3 nucleotides read TGTGCCAGCAGCTACGGGACCCCCTCTGTGAATACGCAGTATTTT.

This chain connects TRBV7-9 to TRBJ2-5; unclear D gene. Judging by the DNA end, TRBJ2-7 fits better; the J call may be wrong. The CDR3 is made up of 14 amino acids. Germline V lookup: CDR1 SEHNR, CDR2 FQNEAQ (reference sequence). CDR3 in DNA: TGTGCCAGCAGCTTAGGCCGTGGCTCGCGCGAGCAGTACTTC. Its protein product is CASSLGRGSREQYF.

This clonotype was counted between two and nine times. The chain has TRBV3-1 and TRBJ1-1, with D unclear. CDR1 is LGHDT, CDR2 YNNKEL, per germline (reference sequence). The ends were cut back, 4 bases at V and 5 bases at J, with 14 bases in the middle. The CDR3 length is 14 residues. The CDR3 sequence: CASSLIATGTEAFF. The CDR3 bases are TGTGCCAGCAGCCTCATCGCGACGGGTACTGAAGCTTTCTTT.

For this clonotype: The final CDR3 position lacks the conserved phenylalanine or tryptophan, pointing to a likely read error. The chain has TRBV7-2 and TRBJ2-4; TRBD2 agrees at 9 bases. Per germline, CDR1 SGHTA and CDR2 FQGNSA. This CDR3 spans 16 amino acids. Losses at the gene ends were 5 bases for V and 1 base for J; bases not matched to a gene: 6. CDR3 in amino acids: CASSLWAGGAKNIQYL. The DNA for the CDR3 is TGTGCCAGCAGCCTATGGGCGGGAGGGGCCAAAAACATTCAGTACCTC.

By its share, this clonotype is medium-sized. The chain carries TRBV20-1 and TRBJ2-1; 10 bases map to TRBD2. CDR3 length: 15 residues. The ends lost 2 bases at V and 1 base at J; junction bases unmatched: 2. Germline V gene data show CDR1 as DFQATT and CDR2 as SNEGSKA (reference sequence). CDR3 amino acids: CSARRAGGSYNEQFF. The DNA of the CDR3 is TGCAGTGCTAGACGAGCGGGGGGGTCCTACAATGAGCAGTTCTTC.

This clonotype was detected a few times. The genes are TRBV29-1 and TRBJ2-1, with D perhaps being TRBD1 or TRBD2 (6 bases each). Per the germline V gene, CDR1 is SQVTM and CDR2 is ANQGSEA. V was pared by 1 base and J by 3 bases, with 16 bases between. The CDR3 is 16 amino acids. The CDR3 is CSVEGGDTFNYNEQFF. The CDR3 bases are TGCAGCGTTGAAGGCGGGGACACTTTCAACTACAATGAGCAGTTCTTC.

This clonotype was observed a few times. The V and J genes are TRBV2 and TRBJ2-3; D remains unclear. Trimming cost V 8 bases and J 1 base, with 7 bases left between them. The germline V gene encodes CDR1 SNHLY and CDR2 FYNNEI. The CDR3 covers 12 residues. CDR3 DNA: TGTGCCAGCCTCAGCGGCACAGATACGCAGTATTTT. Translation gives CASLSGTDTQYF. The whole variable domain, filled in from reference TRBV2 and TRBJ2-3, reads EPEVTQTPSHQVTQMGQEVILRCVPISNHLYFYWYRQILGQKVEFLVSFYNNEISEKSEIFDDQFSVERPDGSNFTLKIRSTKLEDSAMYFCASLSGTDTQYFGPGTRLTVL.

Ten or more counts support this clonotype. The chain combines TRBV28 with TRBJ2-3; no definite D call. Germline CDR1 and CDR2: MDHEN and SYDVKM. The CDR3 totals 14 residues. Trimming took off 3 bases at V and 5 bases at J, with 12 bases between the two ends. The CDR3 region is CASSFAPEQDTQYF. For the CDR3, the DNA is TGTGCCAGCAGTTTTGCCCCGGAACAAGATACGCAGTATTTT.

In its sample, this clonotype was seen many times. J is TRBJ2-4 and V is TRBV12-3 or TRBV12-4; a weak D match, TRBD1 (6 bases). V lost 8 bases, J lost 11 bases, and 22 bases lay in between. The CDR3 spans 14 residues. The CDR3 reads CASGLQTSDSLQYF. The CDR3 nucleotides read TGTGCCAGCGGGCTCCAGACCTCGGACAGTCTTCAGTACTTC.

This clonotype was seen more than once but under ten times. The chain joins TRBV19 to TRBJ1-2, with a weak D call TRBD1 (5 bases). The CDR3 length is 13 residues. V lost 5 bases and J lost 4, with 11 bases in between. Germline V lookup: CDR1 LNHDA, CDR2 SQIVND (reference sequence). CDR3 in DNA: TGTGCCAGTAGTCCTCGGACACCCTATGGCTACACCTTC. This codes for CASSPRTPYGYTF. The whole variable domain, remainder taken from reference TRBV19 and TRBJ1-2, is DGGITQSPKYLFRKEGQNVTLSCEQNLNHDAMYWYRQDPGQGLRLIYYSQIVNDFQKGDIAEGYSVSREKKESFPLTVTSAQKNPTAFYLCASSPRTPYGYTFGSGTRLTVV.

On this clonotype: This may stem from a read error, because a much larger clone lies one nucleotide away. The V gene is TRBV10-3, the J gene TRBJ2-7; D gene uncertain. Deletions cut 6 bases from V and 9 bases from J, with 18 bases between. The germline gives CDR1 ENHRY, CDR2 SYGVKD. The CDR3 loop spans 13 amino acids. CDR3 sequence: CAIRSVLREAQYF. The CDR3, as DNA: TGTGCCATCAGGTCAGTTCTTCGTGAGGCGCAGTACTTC.

This clonotype occurred a few times. V is TRBV3-1 and J is TRBJ2-7, with 11 positions matching TRBD2. V lost 0 bases and J lost 2; bases outside the gene matches: 6. The germline gives CDR1 LGHDT, CDR2 YNNKEL (reference sequence). This CDR3 is built from 17 residues. The CDR3 coding sequence is TGTGCCAGCAGCCAAGATTATAGCGGGAGGGCCACCTACGAGCAGTACTTC. This codes for CASSQDYSGRATYEQYF.